A selection of T cell receptor beta chains follows, all from one sample in a study of cytomegalovirus exposure and HLA in healthy donors. The repertoire was sequenced with immunoSEQ multiplex PCR; TCRdb's copy has only in-frame clones and lacks some. The sample shows under 110,000 clones, 71% of them seen only once. Sequenced: PBMCs. These receptors were obtained from a female donor in good health and CMV-seronegative. Each CDR3 is given with its conserved first and last residue.

v_gene,CDR3aa
TRBV28,CASTVWSGRTTDTQYF
TRBV11-3,CASSDRLGSYNEQFF
TRBV30,CAWSTQGARYEQYF
TRBV9,CASSAGTSGISEQFF
TRBV5-1,CASSLGGVGEQYF
TRBV29-1,CSVLGGGYEQYF
TRBV19,CASSIVPGQLNTEAFF
TRBV4-2,CASSQTWTGRTTGGELFF
TRBV27,CASSPTARRLSTDTQYF
TRBV7-6,CASSLRLGTSTDTQYF
TRBV11-2,CASSPGQSTDTQYF
TRBV4-3,CASSLRGTGVETQYF
TRBV7-7,CASSPGQGAEQYF
TRBV7-9,CASHFFDWARTGELFF
TRBV6-6,CASSGDGRINEQFF
TRBV13,CASSLTSGPSSYEQYF
TRBV7-9,CASSPPSRERGGYEQYF
TRBV10-3,CASKRDNEQFF
TRBV30,CAWRTDRVKSPLHF
TRBV29-1,CSVGVGEGGNQPQHF
TRBV5-4,CAITGGLVTSGRAVF
TRBV15,CATSRPSGLGYNEQFF
TRBV7-9,CASSSLAGELRGTQYF
TRBV9,CASSPGFSGPLSYEQYF
TRBV19,CASSPGLAARSKNIQYF
TRBV27,CASSTRQGGLEGYTF
TRBV5-4,CASSLGDSRYEQYF
TRBV11-2,CASSPSGGWVYEQYF
TRBV9,CASSVTTSGTDTQYF
TRBV6-5,CASSLQSGELFF
TRBV9,CASSVGLGEDTQYF
TRBV4-3,CASSHPTGDSGANVLTF